The clone carrying this TCR beta chain was picked up many times. Its antigen remains unknown. This record belongs to a study of beta chain features in type 1 diabetes. Overall study: Examination of sorted cells across all samples involved around 110 million cells. General study points: A cDNA-based sequencing approach could over-represent cells with high TCR expression.

Investigators reverse transcribed all isolated RNA, so they sequenced expressed TCRB transcripts. Generated by immunoSEQ multiplex PCR, the TCRdb table keeps only in-frame clones and is missing some. The table includes some 220,000 clones, approximately 10% detected once. The sequenced sample was central memory CD4+ T cells from blood. The sequence was obtained from a man between 18 and 29 years old in good health.

The CDR3 DNA reads TGTGCCAGCAGCCAAGGTGGGAGCACTGAAGCTTTCTTT. Amino acid sequence: CASSQGGSTEAFF. The chain recombines TRBV7-6 with TRBJ1-1; no clear D gene. The CDR3 covers 13 residues. CDR1 and CDR2 from the germline V gene are SGHVS and FNYEAQ. V lost 5 bases to trimming and J lost 4 bases, with 11 bases between them. Using reference TRBV7-6 and TRBJ1-1 for the parts outside the CDR3, the full variable domain is GAGVSQSPRYKVTKRGQDVALRCDPISGHVSLYWYRQALGQGPEFLTYFNYEAQQDKSGLPNDRFSAERPEGSISTLTIQRTEQRDSAMYRCASSQGGSTEAFFGQGTRLTVV.